This TCR beta chain was obtained from a study of T cells after yellow fever vaccination. Looking at the study overall: Fractions with few cells were prepared using SMART-Seq v4 Ultra Low Input. Whole-study results and caveats: Any FACS-sorted repertoire could hold abundant clonotypes that contaminate it from the bulk population. At under 97% for CD4 and approximately 88% for CD8, most primary-vaccination clones showed up again after the booster.

TCR cDNA, made by 5'RACE template switching, carried an added universal primer site and UMIs. TCRdb re-analysed the 5' RACE reads in MiXCR, keeping a single row per CDR3 protein. The sample has about 310,000 distinct CDR3 sequences, roughly 4% seen once; the top ten hold 23%. CDR3 length: 15 residues. The V end was cut by 4 bases, the J end by 2 bases, with 11 bases between. This clonotype was detected only a few times. Antigen: not known. The chain is built from TRBV12-3 or TRBV12-4 and TRBJ2-2; D not certain. The sequenced sample was PBMCs, obtained on the day of the yellow fever booster vaccination. The clonotype comes from a man aged 18-30 years who received the YFV17D yellow fever vaccine. The chain's CDR3 is CASSSLLPNTGELFF. CDR3 in DNA: TGTGCCAGCAGTTCCCTCCTCCCTAACACCGGGGAGCTGTTTTTT.